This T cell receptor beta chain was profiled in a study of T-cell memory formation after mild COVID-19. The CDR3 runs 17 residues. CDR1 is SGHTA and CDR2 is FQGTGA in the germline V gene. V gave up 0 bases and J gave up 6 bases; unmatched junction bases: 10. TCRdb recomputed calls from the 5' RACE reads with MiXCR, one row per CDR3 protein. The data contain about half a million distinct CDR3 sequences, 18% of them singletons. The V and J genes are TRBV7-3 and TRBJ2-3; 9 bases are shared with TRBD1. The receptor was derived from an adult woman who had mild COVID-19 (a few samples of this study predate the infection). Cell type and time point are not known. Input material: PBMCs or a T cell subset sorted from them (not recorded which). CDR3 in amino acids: CASSLTGTGNVWDTQYF. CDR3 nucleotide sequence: TGTGCCAGCAGCTTAACCGGGACAGGGAATGTATGGGATACGCAGTATTTT.